The 2 T cell receptor beta chains reported below all come from one sample, sequenced in a study of Ad26.COV2.S vaccination and SARS-CoV-2 variants. Generated by immunoSEQ multiplex PCR, the TCRdb table keeps only in-frame clones and is missing some. Of roughly 680,000 clones in the sample, 80% to 90% are singletons; the top ten hold approximately 1.5%. The treatment was: about 20 received Ad26.COV2.S at low or high dose, single or two shots; about 5 received placebo; per-sample allocation not given. Specimens were obtained on day 63 following the first vaccine or placebo injection. The material sequenced was peripheral blood, taken in a trial of Ad26.COV2.S vaccine versus placebo. These TCRs come from a person between 18 and 60 years old who received the Ad26.COV2.S COVID-19 vaccine or a placebo.

The CDR3 loop reads CASSQEQWGPNEQFF. The CDR3 DNA reads TGTGCCAGCAGCCAAGAGCAATGGGGGCCCAATGAGCAGTTCTTC. The V and J genes are TRBV3-1 (or the pseudogene TRBV3-2) and TRBJ2-1; weak D call: TRBD1 (6 bases). CDR3 length equals 15 residues. Germline-derived CDR1 and CDR2 are LGHDT and YNNKEL (reference sequence). Trimming took off 0 bases at V and 6 bases at J, with 12 bases between the two ends.

Note on this clone: At the DNA level, this CDR3 is encoded by other sequences in the same sample as well. The CDR3 is CASSIRGTEAFF. CDR3 nucleotide sequence: TGTGCCAGCAGTATCCGAGGAACTGAAGCTTTCTTT. V is TRBV6-5 and J is TRBJ1-1; D is unclear. This CDR3 has 12 residues. Germline CDR1 is MNHEY and CDR2 is SVGAGI. Trimming took 5 bases from V and 5 from J, leaving 9 bases between them.